What follows are 27 T cell receptor beta chains derived from one specimen sequenced in a study of cytomegalovirus exposure and HLA in healthy donors. Profiling relied on immunoSEQ multiplex PCR, and the TCRdb table lists in-frame clones only, not all of them. The repertoire holds tens of thousands of clones, with 85% as singletons. Sequencing input: PBMCs. The receptors come from a man younger than 45 in good health and CMV-seronegative.

V gene TRBV27 combines with J gene TRBJ1-4; 7 nucleotides agree with TRBD1. Germline trimming cut 5 bases from V and 7 bases from J; bases unmatched to any gene: 13. Per the germline V gene, CDR1 is MNHEY and CDR2 is SMNVEV (reference sequence). The CDR3 has 16 residues. Written as DNA, the CDR3 is TGTGCCAGCAGTCCCCCAATTTTAGGGGGCGTTGAAAAACTGTTTTTT. It yields the protein CASSPPILGGVEKLFF. Looking up the rest from reference TRBV27 and TRBJ1-4 gives the full variable domain: EAQVTQNPRYLITVTGKKLTVTCSQNMNHEYMSWYRQDPGLGLRQIYYSMNVEVTDKGDVPEGYKVSRKEKRNFPLILESPSPNQTSLYFCASSPPILGGVEKLFFGSGTQLSVL.

This sequence joins TRBV30 and TRBJ2-7; possibly TRBD2 for D (6 bases). Germline V gives CDR1 GTSNPN, CDR2 SVGIG (reference sequence). The CDR3 is 14 amino acids. V was clipped by 1 base and J by 0 bases, with 10 bases between them. CDR3 in DNA: TGTGCCTGGAGTGACGGCGGGGCCTCCTACGAGCAGTACTTC. It is translated as CAWSDGGASYEQYF.

This clone was seen only once. The V call is TRBV10-3, the J call TRBJ1-1, with TRBD1 as a possible D gene (6 bases). Germline CDR1 reads ENHRY; CDR2 reads SYGVKD. The V end was cut by 4 bases, the J end by 8 bases, with 11 bases between. The CDR3 loop spans 12 amino acids. CDR3 sequence: CAISGSGEEAFF. The DNA for the CDR3 is TGTGCCATCAGTGGTTCAGGGGAAGAAGCTTTCTTT.

This clone was observed a single time. J is TRBJ2-5 and V is TRBV4-1; a weak D match, TRBD1 (6 bases). The CDR3 runs 16 residues. The germline gives CDR1 MGHRA, CDR2 YSYEKL. With 4 bases removed from V and 4 bases from J, the gap between germline ends came to 19 bases. CDR3 sequence: CASSPHPGQGGETQYF. Here the CDR3 DNA reads TGCGCCAGCAGCCCTCATCCGGGACAAGGAGGAGAGACCCAGTACTTC.

The chain combines TRBV6-1 with TRBJ1-1; D gene unclear. The CDR3 consists of 13 residues. Between the trimmed V and J ends, which lost 5 bases and 4 bases, there was a span of 11 bases. The germline V gene encodes CDR1 MNHNS and CDR2 SASEGT. This CDR3 reads CASSLRSGTEAFF. CDR3 coding DNA: TGTGCCAGCAGTCTACGATCGGGCACTGAAGCTTTCTTT.

This chain links TRBV7-8 with TRBJ2-7; 8 nucleotides align to TRBD1. The CDR3 totals 16 residues. J gave up 0 bases and V 5 bases, and 9 bases lay outside the gene matches. The germline V gene encodes CDR1 SGHVS and CDR2 FQNEAQ. CDR3 loop: CASSAPRGLGSYEQYF. CDR3 DNA: TGTGCCAGCAGCGCGCCCAGGGGGCTCGGCTCCTACGAGCAGTACTTC.

This clone was picked up one time. This rearrangement joins TRBV6-5 to TRBJ1-5, with D perhaps TRBD1 (5 bases). V was clipped by 4 bases and J by 7 bases, with 11 bases between them. Per germline, CDR1 MNHEY and CDR2 SVGAGI. The CDR3 has 13 residues. The CDR3 spells CASSLGGGQPQHF. The CDR3, as DNA: TGTGCCAGCAGTTTGGGGGGTGGCCAGCCCCAGCATTTT.

The rearrangement joins TRBV7-9 to TRBJ2-2; 8 nucleotides line up with TRBD1. The CDR3 contains 16 residues. V trimming: 4 bases; J trimming: 5 bases; junction bases outside the gene matches: 9. Germline V CDR1 and CDR2: SEHNR, FQNEAQ (reference sequence). CDR3 nucleotides: TGTGCCAGCAGCTACCCCGGGAACAGGGGGACCGGGGAGCTGTTTTTT. As protein: CASSYPGNRGTGELFF.

The V gene is TRBV7-2, the J gene TRBJ2-1, with 7 nucleotides matching TRBD1. This CDR3 region has 15 residues. The trim removed 4 bases at V and 7 bases at J, leaving 10 bases unmatched. Germline V gene sequence: CDR1 SGHTA, CDR2 FQGNSA. CDR3 in amino acids: CASSSYRGRLNEQFF. CDR3 nucleotides: TGTGCCAGCAGCTCTTACAGGGGACGCTTGAATGAGCAGTTCTTC.

This clone turned up a few times. The CDR3 reads CASSKTSVTYEQYF. The CDR3 DNA reads as TGTGCCAGCAGCAAGACTAGCGTCACCTACGAGCAGTACTTC. This chain joins TRBV27 and TRBJ2-7; the match to TRBD2 covers 8 bases. With V trimmed by 6 bases and J by 2 bases, 6 bases remained unmatched. The CDR3 contains 14 residues. Germline V CDR1 and CDR2: MNHEY, SMNVEV (reference sequence).

This chain joins TRBV5-1 and TRBJ2-7; no clear D gene. The CDR3 runs to 16 residues. In germline, CDR1 is SGHRS, CDR2 YFSETQ. With 3 bases removed from V and 3 bases from J, the gap between germline ends came to 19 bases. Here the CDR3 DNA reads TGCGCCAGCAGCTCCCGGCCTGGCGAGAGAGGCTACGAGCAGTACGTC. Its translation is CASSSRPGERGYEQYV.

The rearrangement uses TRBV5-5 and TRBJ1-2; D uncertain. CDR3 length: 14 amino acids. Trimming cost V 2 bases and J 4 bases, with 12 bases left between them. Germline V gene lookup returns CDR1 SGHKS and CDR2 YYEKEE (reference sequence). Here the CDR3 reads CASSFLQSLYGYTF. The CDR3 DNA is TGTGCCAGCAGCTTTCTCCAGTCTCTCTATGGCTACACCTTC.

V is TRBV6-1 and J is TRBJ2-7; the match to TRBD2 covers 9 bases. The germline V gene encodes CDR1 MNHNS and CDR2 SASEGT. The CDR3 extends over 16 amino acids. Trimming at V came to 1 base and at J to 1 base, leaving 5 bases not matched to a gene. CDR3 coding DNA: TGTGCCAGCAGTGAAGGACTAGCGGACGCTTCCTACGAGCAGTACGTC. Encoded protein: CASSEGLADASYEQYV.

The chain combines TRBV2 with TRBJ2-3, with D unresolved. Germline-derived CDR1 and CDR2 are SNHLY and FYNNEI. The CDR3 consists of 15 residues. V dropped 2 bases and J dropped 0 bases, with 9 bases sitting between them. CDR3 sequence reads: CASSEIRSSTDTQYF. The CDR3 DNA is TGTGCCAGCAGTGAAATCAGATCTAGCACAGATACGCAGTATTTT.

In nucleotides, the CDR3 is TGTGCCAGCAGCTTACGGACTTTTCGACAGGGTGCACGAGAGACCCAGTACTTC. This codes for CASSLRTFRQGARETQYF. The V call is TRBV7-2, the J call TRBJ2-5; 7 positions match TRBD1. The ends lost 2 bases at V and 4 bases at J; junction bases unmatched: 16. The germline CDR1 and CDR2 sequences are SGHTA and FQGNSA. CDR3 size: 18 residues.

This clone was counted ten times or more. The chain is built from TRBV19 and TRBJ2-7; 7 nucleotides agree with TRBD1. The CDR3 is 13 amino acids. With 4 bases clipped from V and 3 bases from J, the junction kept 3 bases outside the gene matches. In germline, CDR1 is LNHDA, CDR2 SQIVND (reference sequence). CDR3 loop: CASSRDSGYEQYF. CDR3 in DNA: TGTGCCAGTAGTAGGGACAGCGGCTACGAGCAGTACTTC.

The genes are TRBV27 and TRBJ1-3; TRBD1 matches 8 bases. This CDR3 has 14 amino acids. The germline V gene has CDR1 MNHEY and CDR2 SMNVEV (reference sequence). With 6 bases clipped from V and 4 bases from J, the junction kept 5 bases outside the gene matches. CDR3 residues: CASSSTGGGNTIYF. CDR3 nucleotide sequence: TGTGCCAGCAGCAGTACAGGGGGAGGAAACACCATATATTTT.

The rearrangement uses TRBV27 and TRBJ2-7; 7 bases map to TRBD1. The germline gives CDR1 MNHEY, CDR2 SMNVEV (reference sequence). The CDR3 sequence is 14 residues long. J was trimmed by 5 bases and V by 3 bases; bases with no gene match: 7. The CDR3: CASSLYRGADEQYV. The CDR3, as DNA: TGTGCCAGCAGTTTGTACAGGGGAGCGGACGAGCAGTACGTC.

This rearrangement joins TRBV6-1 to TRBJ1-4; no clear D gene. V shed 5 bases and J shed 8 bases, with 9 bases lying between them. In germline, CDR1 is MNHNS, CDR2 SASEGT. This CDR3 is built from 12 residues. The DNA for the CDR3 is TGTGCCAGCAGTTCTGTGAGGGAAAAACTGTTTTTT. Its translation is CASSSVREKLFF.

V gene TRBV19 combines with J gene TRBJ2-2; D is undetermined. This CDR3 has 12 amino acids. The germline V gene has CDR1 LNHDA and CDR2 SQIVND (reference sequence). V lost 6 bases to trimming and J lost 3 bases, with 5 bases between them. The chain's CDR3 is CASRSDTGELFF. The DNA of the CDR3 is TGTGCCAGTAGGAGCGACACCGGGGAGCTGTTTTTT.

This clone was seen just once. The DNA for the CDR3 is TGTGCCACCGCCCAGGGACAGCAGCCCCAGCATTTT. Its protein product is CATAQGQQPQHF. The rearrangement links TRBV15 to TRBJ1-5, with 7 bases fitting TRBD1. The length of the CDR3 is 12 residues. CDR1 is LNHNV, CDR2 YYDKDF, per germline (reference sequence). V lost 8 bases, J lost 7 bases, and 5 bases stayed unmatched.

This clone was picked up one time. The V gene is TRBV7-2, the J gene TRBJ1-2; D not certain. V lost 7 bases, J lost 5 bases, and 14 bases lay in between. The CDR3 is 13 residues long. Germline values: CDR1 SGHTA, CDR2 FQGNSA. CDR3 nucleotide sequence: TGTGCCAGCACTCATTATGAGTTGTATGGCTACACCTTC. It is translated as CASTHYELYGYTF.

The genes are TRBV2 and TRBJ2-7, with 9 bases matching TRBD1. The V gene end was trimmed by 6 bases and the J gene end by 7 bases; junction bases not matched to a gene: 10. Germline CDR1 reads SNHLY; CDR2 reads FYNNEI. This CDR3 is built from 14 residues. The CDR3 DNA reads as TGTGCCAGCAGGCTAGGAGACAGGGGGGGAGAGCAGTACGTC. Translated, it gives CASRLGDRGGEQYV.

The V gene is TRBV11-3, the J gene TRBJ1-1; D unclear. This CDR3 spans 14 amino acids. Trimming left V 3 bases short and J 1 base short, with 9 bases between. Germline V CDR1 and CDR2: SGHNT, YENEEA. CDR3 DNA sequence: TGTGCCAGCAGCTTGGGCACCCGGAACACTGAAGCTTTCTTT. Translating it yields CASSLGTRNTEAFF.

CDR3 DNA sequence: TGTGCCAGCAGCGTATTTCAGGGCCCCCAAGAGACCCAGTACTTC. As protein: CASSVFQGPQETQYF. This sequence joins TRBV5-8 and TRBJ2-5, with a weak D call TRBD1 (5 bases). Germline V gene lookup returns CDR1 SGHTS and CDR2 YDEGEE. Trimming took off 4 bases at V and 1 base at J, with 14 bases between the two ends. The CDR3 length is 15 residues.

Written as DNA, the CDR3 is TGTGCCAGCAGCTTCGGGGAGGGCCGCACCGGGGAGCTGTTTTTT. This codes for CASSFGEGRTGELFF. The chain is built from TRBV5-8 and TRBJ2-2, with 7 bases identical to TRBD2. The CDR3 is made up of 15 amino acids. CDR1 and CDR2 from the germline V gene are SGHTS and YDEGEE. J was trimmed by 4 bases and V by 2 bases; bases with no gene match: 5.

This clone was found once. In DNA, the CDR3 is TGTGCCAGCAGCGTAGAAGGGACAGGGGCCAATGAGCAGTTCTTC. It translates to CASSVEGTGANEQFF. The chain links TRBV9 to TRBJ2-1; 10 bases agree with TRBD1. V shed 0 bases and J 6 bases; nucleotides not matched to a gene: 3. The V gene's germline CDR1 is SGDLS and CDR2 YYNGEE. The CDR3 has 15 amino acids.